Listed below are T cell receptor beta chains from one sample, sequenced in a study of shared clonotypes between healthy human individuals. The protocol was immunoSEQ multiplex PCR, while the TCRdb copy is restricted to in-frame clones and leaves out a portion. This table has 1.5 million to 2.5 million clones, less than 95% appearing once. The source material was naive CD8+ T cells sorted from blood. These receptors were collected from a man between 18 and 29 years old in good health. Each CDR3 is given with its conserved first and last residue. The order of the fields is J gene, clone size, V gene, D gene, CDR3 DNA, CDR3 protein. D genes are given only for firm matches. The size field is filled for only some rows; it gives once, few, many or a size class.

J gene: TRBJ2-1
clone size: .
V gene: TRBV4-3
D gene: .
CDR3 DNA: TGCGCCAGCAGCCAACTACACCCCGGGACCGATATCTACAATGAGCAGTTCTTC
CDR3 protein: CASSQLHPGTDIYNEQFF

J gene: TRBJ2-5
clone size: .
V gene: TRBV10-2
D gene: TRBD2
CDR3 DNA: TGCGCCAGCAGTGAGGGGACTAGCGGGGGAGTAGGGGAGACCCAGTACTTC
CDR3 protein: CASSEGTSGGVGETQYF

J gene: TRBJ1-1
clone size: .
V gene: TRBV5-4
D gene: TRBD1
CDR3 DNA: TGTGCCAGCAGCACCGACAGGGAGACTGAAGCTTTCTTT
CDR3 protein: CASSTDRETEAFF

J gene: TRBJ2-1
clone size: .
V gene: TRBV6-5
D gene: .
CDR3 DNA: TGTGCCAGCAGTCCTGAGGGACTCCCGGTGGGTGAGCAGTTCTTC
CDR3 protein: CASSPEGLPVGEQFF

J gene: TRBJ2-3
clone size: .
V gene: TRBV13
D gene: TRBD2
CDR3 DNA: TGTGCCAGCAGCCCCCGGACTAGCGGATCAGATACGCAGTATTTT
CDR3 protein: CASSPRTSGSDTQYF

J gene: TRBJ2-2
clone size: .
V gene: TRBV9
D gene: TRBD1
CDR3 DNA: TGTGCCAGCAGCGCCGGGACAGGGGGCAGCACCGGGGAGCTGTTTTTT
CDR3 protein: CASSAGTGGSTGELFF

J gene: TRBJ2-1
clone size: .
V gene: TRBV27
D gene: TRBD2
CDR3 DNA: TGTGCCAGCAGTTTAAGCGGGACTAGTGTTTTCCACAATGAGCAGTTCTTC
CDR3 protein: CASSLSGTSVFHNEQFF

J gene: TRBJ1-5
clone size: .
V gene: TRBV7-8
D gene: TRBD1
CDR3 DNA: TGTGCCAGCAGCATAGGGACAGATAGCAATCAGCCCCAGCATTTT
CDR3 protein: CASSIGTDSNQPQHF

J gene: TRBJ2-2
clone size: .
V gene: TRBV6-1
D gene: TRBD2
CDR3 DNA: TGTGCCAGCAGTGATAGGGGACTAGCGGGGGACCTCACCGGGGAGCTGTTTTTT
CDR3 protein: CASSDRGLAGDLTGELFF

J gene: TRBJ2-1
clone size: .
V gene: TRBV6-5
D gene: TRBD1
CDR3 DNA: TGTGCCAGCAGTTTACAGGGGACGTACAATGAGCAGTTCTTC
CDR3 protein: CASSLQGTYNEQFF

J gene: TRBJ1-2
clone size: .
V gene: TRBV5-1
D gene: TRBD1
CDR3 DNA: TGCGCCAGCAGCTTGTCGCAGGGGGCAATGGGGCTCTATGGCTACACCTTC
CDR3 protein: CASSLSQGAMGLYGYTF

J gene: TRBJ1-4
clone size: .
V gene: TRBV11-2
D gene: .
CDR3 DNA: TGTGCCAGCAGCCCGGGGGGGGTTCTTAATGAAAAACTGTTTTTT
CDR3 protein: CASSPGGVLNEKLFF

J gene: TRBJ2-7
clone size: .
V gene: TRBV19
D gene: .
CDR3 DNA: TGTGCATCTGGACCCTCTTTAGTCTACGAGCAGTACTTC
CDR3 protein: CASGPSLVYEQYF

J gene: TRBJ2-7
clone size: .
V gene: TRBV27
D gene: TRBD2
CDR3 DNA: TGTGCCAGCAGTTTATCCCCGGGGACTAGCCGGGGCGAGCAGTACTTC
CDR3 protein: CASSLSPGTSRGEQYF

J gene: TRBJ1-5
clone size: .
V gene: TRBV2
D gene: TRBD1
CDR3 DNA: TGTGCCAGCAGTGAAGCCACAGGGGGGAATCAGCCCCAGCATTTT
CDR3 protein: CASSEATGGNQPQHF

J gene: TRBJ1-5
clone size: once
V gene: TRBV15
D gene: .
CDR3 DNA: TGTGCCACCAGCGGAGCAAGAGAAGGGGATCAGCCCCAGCATTTT
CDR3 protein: CATSGAREGDQPQHF

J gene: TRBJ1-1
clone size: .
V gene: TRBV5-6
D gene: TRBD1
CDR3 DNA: TGTGCCAGCAGGATACAGGGGGCGGACACTGAAGCTTTCTTT
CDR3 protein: CASRIQGADTEAFF

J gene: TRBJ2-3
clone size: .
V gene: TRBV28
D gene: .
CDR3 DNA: TGTGCCAGCAATGAAGACAGAACAACAGATACGCAGTATTTT
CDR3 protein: CASNEDRTTDTQYF

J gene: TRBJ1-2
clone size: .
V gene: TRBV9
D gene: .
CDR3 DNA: TGTGCCAGCAGCGTAGATCCAGGGGTTGACTATGGCTACACCTTC
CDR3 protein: CASSVDPGVDYGYTF